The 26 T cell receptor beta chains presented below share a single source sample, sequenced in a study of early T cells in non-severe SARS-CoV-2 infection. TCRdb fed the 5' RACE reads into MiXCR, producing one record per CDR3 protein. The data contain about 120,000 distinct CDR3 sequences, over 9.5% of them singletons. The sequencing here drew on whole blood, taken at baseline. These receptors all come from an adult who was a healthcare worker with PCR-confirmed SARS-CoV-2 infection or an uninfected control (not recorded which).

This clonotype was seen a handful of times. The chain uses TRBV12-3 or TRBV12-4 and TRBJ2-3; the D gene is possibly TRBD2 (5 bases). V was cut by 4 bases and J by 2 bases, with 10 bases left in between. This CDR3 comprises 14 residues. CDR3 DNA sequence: TGTGCCAGCAGTTGGCGGGCGGACACAGATACGCAGTATTTT. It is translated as CASSWRADTDTQYF.

CDR3 DNA: TGTGCCAGCAGCTTGGGTCCGGGACGGAGCTCCTACGAGCAGTACTTC. Translated: CASSLGPGRSSYEQYF. J is TRBJ2-7 and V is TRBV5-4; D may be TRBD1 or TRBD2 (5 bases each). The CDR3 covers 16 residues. Trimming shortened V by 0 bases and J by 0 bases, and 13 bases separated the two germline ends. Germline CDR1 reads SGHNT; CDR2 reads YYREEE (reference sequence).

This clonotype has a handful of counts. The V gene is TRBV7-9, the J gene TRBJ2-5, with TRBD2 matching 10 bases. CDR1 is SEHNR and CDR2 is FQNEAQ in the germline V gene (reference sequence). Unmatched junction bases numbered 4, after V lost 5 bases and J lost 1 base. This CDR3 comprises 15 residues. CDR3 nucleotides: TGTGCCAGCAGCCCCAGGACTAGCGGCCAAGAGACCCAGTACTTC. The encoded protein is CASSPRTSGQETQYF.

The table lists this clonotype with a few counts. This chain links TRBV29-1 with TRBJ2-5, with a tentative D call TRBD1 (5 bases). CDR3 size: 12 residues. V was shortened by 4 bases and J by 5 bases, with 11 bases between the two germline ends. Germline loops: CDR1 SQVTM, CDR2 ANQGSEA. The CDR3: CSVAWGEETQYF. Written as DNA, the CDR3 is TGCAGCGTTGCATGGGGCGAGGAGACCCAGTACTTC.

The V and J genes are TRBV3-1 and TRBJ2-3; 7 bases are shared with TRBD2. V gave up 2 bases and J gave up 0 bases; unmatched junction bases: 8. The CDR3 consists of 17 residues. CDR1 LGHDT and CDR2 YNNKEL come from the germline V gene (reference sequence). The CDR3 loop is CASSQLSSGASTDTQYF. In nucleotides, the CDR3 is TGTGCCAGCAGCCAACTATCTAGCGGTGCTAGCACAGATACGCAGTATTTT.

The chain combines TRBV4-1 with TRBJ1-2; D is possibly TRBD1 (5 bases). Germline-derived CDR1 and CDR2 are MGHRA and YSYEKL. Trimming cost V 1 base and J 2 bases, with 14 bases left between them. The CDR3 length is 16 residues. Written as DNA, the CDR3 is TGCGCCAGCAGCCAAGGACCGGGACGGCGGAACTATGGCTACACCTTC. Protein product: CASSQGPGRRNYGYTF.

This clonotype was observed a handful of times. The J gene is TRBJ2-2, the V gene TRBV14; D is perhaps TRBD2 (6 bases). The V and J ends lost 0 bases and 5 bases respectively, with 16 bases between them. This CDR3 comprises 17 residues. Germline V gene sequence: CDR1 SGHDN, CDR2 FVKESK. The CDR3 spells CASSQDWGTLGTGELFF. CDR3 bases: TGTGCCAGCAGCCAAGATTGGGGGACTTTAGGAACCGGGGAGCTGTTTTTT.

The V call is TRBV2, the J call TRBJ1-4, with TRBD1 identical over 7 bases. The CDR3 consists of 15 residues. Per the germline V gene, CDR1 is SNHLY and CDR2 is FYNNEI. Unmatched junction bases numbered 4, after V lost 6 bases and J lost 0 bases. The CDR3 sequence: CASRGTGATNEKLFF. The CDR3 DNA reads TGTGCCAGCAGGGGCACAGGGGCAACTAATGAAAAACTGTTTTTT.

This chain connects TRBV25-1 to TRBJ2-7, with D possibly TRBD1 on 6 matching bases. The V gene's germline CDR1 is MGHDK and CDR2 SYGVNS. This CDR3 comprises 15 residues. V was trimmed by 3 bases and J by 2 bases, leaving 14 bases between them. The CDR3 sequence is CASSEALGHTYEQYF. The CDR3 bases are TGTGCCAGCAGTGAGGCCCTGGGACATACCTACGAGCAGTACTTC.

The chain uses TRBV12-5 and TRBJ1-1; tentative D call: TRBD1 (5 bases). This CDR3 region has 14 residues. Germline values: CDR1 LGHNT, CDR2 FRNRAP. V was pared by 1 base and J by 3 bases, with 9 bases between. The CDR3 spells CASGLAQGDTEAFF. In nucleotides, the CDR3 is TGTGCTAGTGGTTTGGCCCAGGGTGACACTGAAGCTTTCTTT.

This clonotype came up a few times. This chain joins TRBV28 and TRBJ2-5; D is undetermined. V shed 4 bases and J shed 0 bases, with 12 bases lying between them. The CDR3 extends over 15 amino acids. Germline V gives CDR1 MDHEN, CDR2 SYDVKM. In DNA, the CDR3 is TGTGCCAGCAGTTCCCCCTCACCAGACCAAGAGACCCAGTACTTC. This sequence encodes CASSSPSPDQETQYF.

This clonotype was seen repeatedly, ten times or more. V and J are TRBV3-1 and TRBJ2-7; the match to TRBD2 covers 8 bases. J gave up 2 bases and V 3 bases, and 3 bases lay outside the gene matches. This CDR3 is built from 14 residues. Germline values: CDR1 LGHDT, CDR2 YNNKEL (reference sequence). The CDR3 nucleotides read TGTGCCAGCAGCCAGAATAGCGGGACCTACGAGCAGTACTTC. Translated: CASSQNSGTYEQYF.

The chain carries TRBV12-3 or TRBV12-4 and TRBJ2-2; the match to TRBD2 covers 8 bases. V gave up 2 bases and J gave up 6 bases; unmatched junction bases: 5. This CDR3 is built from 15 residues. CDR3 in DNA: TGTGCCAGCAGTTTACCTAGCGGGTCTCCCGGGGAGCTGTTTTTT. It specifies CASSLPSGSPGELFF.

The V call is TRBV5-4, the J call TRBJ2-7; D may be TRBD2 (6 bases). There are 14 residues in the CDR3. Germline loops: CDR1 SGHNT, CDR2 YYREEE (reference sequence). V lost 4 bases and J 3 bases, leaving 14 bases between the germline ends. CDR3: CASSGGTWGYEQYF. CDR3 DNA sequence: TGTGCCAGCAGCGGCGGGACGTGGGGCTACGAGCAGTACTTC.

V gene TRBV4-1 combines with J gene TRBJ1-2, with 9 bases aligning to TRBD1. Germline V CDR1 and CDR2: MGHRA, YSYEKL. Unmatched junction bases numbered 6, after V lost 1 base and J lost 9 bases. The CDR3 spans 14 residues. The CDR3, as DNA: TGCGCCAGCAGCCAAGCCCTTGACAGGGGGAGCTACACCTTC. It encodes CASSQALDRGSYTF.

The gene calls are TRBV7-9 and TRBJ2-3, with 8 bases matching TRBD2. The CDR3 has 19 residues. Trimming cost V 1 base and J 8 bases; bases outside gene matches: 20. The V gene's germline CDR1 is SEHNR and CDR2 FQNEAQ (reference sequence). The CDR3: CASSLVRGSGGLHVATQYF. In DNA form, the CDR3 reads TGTGCCAGCAGCTTAGTCCGAGGCTCGGGGGGGCTCCACGTGGCTACGCAGTATTTT.

The CDR3 region has the DNA TGTGCCAGCAGTTCCTTAAAAGGGAGGAGGGACACTGAAGCTTTCTTT. Amino acids: CASSSLKGRRDTEAFF. This chain uses TRBV28 with TRBJ1-1; D is unresolved. CDR1 and CDR2 from the germline V gene are MDHEN and SYDVKM. The length of the CDR3 is 16 residues. Trimming took 4 bases from V and 3 from J, leaving 18 bases between them.

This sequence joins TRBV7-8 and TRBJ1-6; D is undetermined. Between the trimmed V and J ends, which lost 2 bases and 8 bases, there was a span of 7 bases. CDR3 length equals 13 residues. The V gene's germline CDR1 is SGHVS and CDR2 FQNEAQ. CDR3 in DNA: TGTGCCAGCAGCTTACCGGGCGATTCACCCCTCCACTTT. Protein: CASSLPGDSPLHF.

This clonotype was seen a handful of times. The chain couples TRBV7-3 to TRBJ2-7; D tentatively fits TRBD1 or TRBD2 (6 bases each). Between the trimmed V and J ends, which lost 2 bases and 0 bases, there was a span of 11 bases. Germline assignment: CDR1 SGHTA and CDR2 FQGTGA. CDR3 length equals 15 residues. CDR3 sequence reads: CASSLGGGSSYEQYF. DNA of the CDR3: TGTGCCAGCAGCTTAGGAGGGGGAAGCTCCTACGAGCAGTACTTC.

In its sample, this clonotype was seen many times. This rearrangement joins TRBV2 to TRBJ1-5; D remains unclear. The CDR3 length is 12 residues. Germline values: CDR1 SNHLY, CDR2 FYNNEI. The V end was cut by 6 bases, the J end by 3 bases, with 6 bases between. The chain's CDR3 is CASRQNNQPQHF. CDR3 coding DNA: TGTGCCAGCAGACAGAACAATCAGCCCCAGCATTTT.

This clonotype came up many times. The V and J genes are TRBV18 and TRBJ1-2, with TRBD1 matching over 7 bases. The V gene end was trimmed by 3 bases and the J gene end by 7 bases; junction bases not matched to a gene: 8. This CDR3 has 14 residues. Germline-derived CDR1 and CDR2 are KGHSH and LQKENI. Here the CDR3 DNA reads TGTGCCAGCTCACCCCAGACAGGGTGGGGTGGCTACACCTTC. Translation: CASSPQTGWGGYTF.

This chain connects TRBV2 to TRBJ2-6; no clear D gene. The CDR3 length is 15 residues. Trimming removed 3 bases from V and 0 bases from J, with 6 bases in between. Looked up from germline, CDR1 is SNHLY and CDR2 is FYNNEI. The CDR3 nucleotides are TGTGCCAGCAGTGACAGGAGCTCTGGGGCCAACGTCCTGACTTTC. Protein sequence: CASSDRSSGANVLTF. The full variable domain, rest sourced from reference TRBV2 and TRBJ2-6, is EPEVTQTPSHQVTQMGQEVILRCVPISNHLYFYWYRQILGQKVEFLVSFYNNEISEKSEIFDDQFSVERPDGSNFTLKIRSTKLEDSAMYFCASSDRSSGANVLTFGAGSRLTVL.

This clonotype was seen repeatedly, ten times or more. The CDR3 reads CAWSVAGVDEQYF. In DNA, the CDR3 is TGTGCCTGGAGTGTGGCGGGGGTCGACGAGCAGTACTTC. The gene calls are TRBV30 and TRBJ2-7; 7 bases match TRBD2. Germline V gene lookup returns CDR1 GTSNPN and CDR2 SVGIG (reference sequence). The ends lost 0 bases at V and 5 bases at J; junction bases unmatched: 4. The CDR3 loop spans 13 amino acids.

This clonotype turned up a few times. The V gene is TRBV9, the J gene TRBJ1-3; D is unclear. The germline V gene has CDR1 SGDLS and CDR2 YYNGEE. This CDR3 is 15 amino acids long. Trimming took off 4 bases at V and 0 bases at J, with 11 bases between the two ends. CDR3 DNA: TGTGCCAGCAGCCCTTTGGCCGACTCTGGAAACACCATATATTTT. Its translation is CASSPLADSGNTIYF.

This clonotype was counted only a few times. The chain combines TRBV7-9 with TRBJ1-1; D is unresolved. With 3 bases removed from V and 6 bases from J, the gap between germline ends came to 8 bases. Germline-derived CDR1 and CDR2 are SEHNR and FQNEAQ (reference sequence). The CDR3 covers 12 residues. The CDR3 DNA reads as TGTGCCAGCAGCTTCCTAGGATCTGAAGCTTTCTTT. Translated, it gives CASSFLGSEAFF.

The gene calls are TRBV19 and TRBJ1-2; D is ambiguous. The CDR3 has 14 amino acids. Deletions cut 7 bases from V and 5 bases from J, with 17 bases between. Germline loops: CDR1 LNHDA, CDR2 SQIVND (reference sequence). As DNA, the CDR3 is TGTGCCAGTACCATCCCGGCCCAGCGATATGGCTACACCTTC. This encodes CASTIPAQRYGYTF.